A selection of T cell receptor beta chains follows, all from one sample in a study of cytomegalovirus exposure and HLA in healthy donors. Assay: immunoSEQ multiplex PCR; the TCRdb copy retains only in-frame clones and omits some. The table lists around 160,000 clones, about 80% of them singletons. The sequencing input was PBMCs. Every receptor here comes from a young man in good health and CMV-seropositive. CDR3s include the opening cysteine and the closing phenylalanine or tryptophan. A D gene is named only where the DNA matches it firmly. A row's size may be missing; if present it is once, few, many or a size class.

V	D	size	J	CDR3	DNA
TRBV19	TRBD2	-	TRBJ2-7	CASSSASGEYEQYF	TGTGCCAGTAGTAGTGCTAGCGGGGAGTACGAGCAGTACTTC
TRBV5-8	TRBD1	-	TRBJ1-1	CASSFLGGRDTEAFF	TGTGCCAGCAGCTTCCTAGGGGGCCGGGACACTGAAGCTTTCTTT
TRBV29-1	TRBD1	-	TRBJ2-1	CSVDRGLNEQFF	TGCAGCGTTGACAGGGGGCTCAATGAGCAGTTCTTC
TRBV5-6	TRBD1	-	TRBJ2-2	CASSLDRGADTGELFF	TGTGCCAGCAGCCTCGACAGGGGAGCGGACACCGGGGAGCTGTTTTTT
TRBV11-1	-	-	TRBJ2-5	CASSLALGGQETQYF	TGTGCCAGCAGCTTAGCGCTTGGGGGGCAAGAGACCCAGTACTTC
TRBV4-1	TRBD2	-	TRBJ2-3	CASSQDPGLADTQYF	TGCGCCAGCAGCCAAGACCCCGGACTAGCGGATACGCAGTATTTT
TRBV19	TRBD1	-	TRBJ1-2	CASMDTGGGFYGYTF	TGTGCCAGTATGGATACAGGGGGAGGTTTCTATGGCTACACCTTC
TRBV19	-	few	TRBJ1-2	CASAEQGRLDYGYTF	TGTGCCAGCGCTGAGCAGGGGCGACTTGACTATGGCTACACCTTC
TRBV18	-	-	TRBJ1-1	CASSPLGGTNTEAFF	TGTGCCAGCTCACCATTGGGGGGGACGAACACTGAAGCTTTCTTT
TRBV19	-	-	TRBJ2-7	CASSILWGAYEQYF	TGTGCCAGTAGTATTTTATGGGGGGCCTACGAGCAGTACTTC
TRBV4-3	-	few	TRBJ2-7	CASSQDRWGFYEQYF	TGCGCCAGCAGCCAAGACCGGTGGGGCTTCTACGAGCAGTACTTC
TRBV11-2	-	once	TRBJ1-5	CASSSMEGNSNQPQHF	TGTGCCAGCAGCTCAATGGAGGGGAATAGCAATCAGCCCCAGCATTTT
TRBV5-1	-	few	TRBJ2-6	CASSLGQAFYSGANVLTF	TGCGCCAGCAGCTTGGGTCAGGCGTTCTACTCTGGGGCCAACGTCCTGACTTTC
TRBV5-1	-	-	TRBJ1-1	CASSPDRTALNTEAFF	TGCGCCAGCAGCCCGGACCGGACAGCTCTAAACACTGAAGCTTTCTTT
TRBV6-4	-	-	TRBJ1-2	CASSDSTAGVEGYTF	TGTGCCAGCAGTGACTCGACTGCCGGGGTGGAAGGCTACACCTTC
TRBV5-1	TRBD1	-	TRBJ1-1	CASSSGLQGFAEAFF	TGCGCCAGCAGCTCTGGATTACAGGGGTTTGCGGAAGCTTTCTTT
TRBV29-1	TRBD1	-	TRBJ1-2	CSARGDGQGYGYTF	TGCAGCGCTCGAGGGGACGGACAGGGCTATGGCTACACCTTC
TRBV7-6	TRBD1	-	TRBJ2-6	CASSARDRGSGANVLTF	TGTGCCAGCAGCGCCCGGGACAGGGGGTCTGGGGCCAACGTCCTGACTTTC
TRBV12-5	-	-	TRBJ1-2	CASGWGRGGPGGYTF	TGTGCTAGTGGTTGGGGGAGGGGGGGACCAGGCGGCTACACCTTC
TRBV6-5	TRBD1	-	TRBJ2-3	CASSGRDSYTDTQYF	TGTGCCAGCAGTGGCCGGGACAGTTACACAGATACGCAGTATTTT
TRBV5-1	TRBD1	-	TRBJ1-1	CASSPRQGIPQVEAFF	TGCGCCAGCAGCCCGCGACAGGGAATTCCCCAGGTTGAAGCTTTCTTT
TRBV9	TRBD2	-	TRBJ2-3	CASSVAEWGGGDTQYF	TGTGCCAGCAGCGTAGCTGAGTGGGGGGGAGGAGATACGCAGTATTTT
TRBV28	-	-	TRBJ1-1	CASSLPGHTEAFF	TGTGCCAGCAGTTTACCTGGGCACACTGAAGCTTTCTTT
TRBV5-6	TRBD1	-	TRBJ1-2	CASSLVAQGADGYTF	TGTGCCAGCAGCTTGGTGGCCCAGGGGGCGGATGGCTACACCTTC
TRBV30	-	-	TRBJ2-7	CAWSPTSYEQYF	TGTGCCTGGAGCCCTACCTCCTACGAGCAGTACTTC
TRBV5-1	-	-	TRBJ2-7	CASSLQRSYEQYF	TGCGCCAGCAGCTTGCAGAGGTCCTACGAGCAGTACTTC
TRBV25-1	-	-	TRBJ2-2	CASSADRPTGELFF	TGTGCCAGCAGTGCGGACAGACCAACCGGGGAGCTGTTTTTT
TRBV27	-	once	TRBJ2-7	CASSLAAGRAYEQYF	TGTGCCAGCAGTTTGGCGGCGGGAAGGGCCTACGAGCAGTACTTC